The rows below give T cell receptor beta chains drawn from one sample of a study of T cell responses to AZD1222 COVID-19 vaccine. Sequencing was performed with immunoSEQ multiplex PCR; in TCRdb, only in-frame clones are kept and a portion is missing. The sample has about 93,000 clones; roughly 91% are singletons. The material was peripheral blood, obtained on day 0 of MenACWY control vaccination. These receptors were collected from an adult in good health. CDR3s include the opening cysteine and the closing phenylalanine or tryptophan. A D gene is named only where the DNA matches it firmly. Clone size is not always given. Where it is, it says once, few, many or a class for expanded clones.

clone size: -
CDR3 length: 13
D gene: -
V gene: TRBV11-3
J gene: TRBJ2-7
CDR3 protein: CASSLSRVHEQYF
CDR3 DNA: TGTGCCAGCAGCCTATCCAGGGTACACGAGCAGTACTTC

clone size: -
CDR3 length: 16
D gene: TRBD2
V gene: TRBV7-2
J gene: TRBJ2-2
CDR3 protein: CASSLVPSGGGGELFF
CDR3 DNA: TGTGCCAGCAGCTTAGTACCTAGCGGGGGTGGCGGGGAGCTGTTTTTT

clone size: -
CDR3 length: 14
D gene: -
V gene: TRBV19
J gene: TRBJ2-5
CDR3 protein: CASSPRDFKETQYF
CDR3 DNA: TGTGCCAGTAGTCCTCGGGACTTTAAAGAGACCCAGTACTTC

clone size: -
CDR3 length: 12
D gene: -
V gene: TRBV19
J gene: TRBJ2-1
CDR3 protein: CASSSLYNEQFF
CDR3 DNA: TGTGCCAGTAGTAGTCTCTACAATGAGCAGTTCTTC

clone size: -
CDR3 length: 12
D gene: -
V gene: TRBV29-1
J gene: TRBJ1-5
CDR3 protein: CSVSGEGQPQHF
CDR3 DNA: TGCAGCGTTTCCGGGGAGGGACAGCCCCAGCATTTT

clone size: -
CDR3 length: 15
D gene: TRBD1
V gene: TRBV7-9
J gene: TRBJ1-1
CDR3 protein: CASSLVSRGVTEAFF
CDR3 DNA: TGTGCCAGCAGCTTAGTTAGCAGGGGGGTTACTGAAGCTTTCTTT

clone size: -
CDR3 length: 17
D gene: -
V gene: TRBV10-2
J gene: TRBJ1-6
CDR3 protein: CASSDPPGASYNSPLHF
CDR3 DNA: TGCGCCAGCAGTGACCCGCCGGGGGCGTCCTATAATTCACCCCTCCACTTT

clone size: -
CDR3 length: 16
D gene: -
V gene: TRBV19
J gene: TRBJ1-1
CDR3 protein: CASSMWDGTMNTEAFF
CDR3 DNA: TGTGCCAGTAGTATGTGGGACGGTACCATGAACACTGAAGCTTTCTTT

clone size: -
CDR3 length: 14
D gene: -
V gene: TRBV6-2/TRBV6-3
J gene: TRBJ1-6
CDR3 protein: CASSYGQYNSPLHF
CDR3 DNA: TGTGCCAGCAGTTACGGACAGTATAATTCACCCCTCCACTTT

clone size: -
CDR3 length: 15
D gene: TRBD1
V gene: TRBV7-9
J gene: TRBJ2-7
CDR3 protein: CASSRSLTGGDEQYF
CDR3 DNA: TGTGCCAGCAGCCGCAGTTTAACAGGGGGCGACGAGCAGTACTTC

clone size: few
CDR3 length: 15
D gene: TRBD1
V gene: TRBV28
J gene: TRBJ2-1
CDR3 protein: CASSLGQGAGNEQFF
CDR3 DNA: TGTGCCAGCAGTTTAGGGCAGGGGGCGGGTAATGAGCAGTTCTTC

clone size: -
CDR3 length: 12
D gene: -
V gene: TRBV19
J gene: TRBJ2-6
CDR3 protein: CASRSGANVLTF
CDR3 DNA: TGTGCCAGTAGATCTGGGGCCAACGTCCTGACTTTC

clone size: -
CDR3 length: 13
D gene: -
V gene: TRBV12-5
J gene: TRBJ1-4
CDR3 protein: CASGSGSSEKLFF
CDR3 DNA: TGTGCTAGTGGTTCCGGAAGCAGTGAAAAACTGTTTTTT

clone size: -
CDR3 length: 15
D gene: -
V gene: TRBV4-2
J gene: TRBJ1-5
CDR3 protein: CASSPADGSREPQHF
CDR3 DNA: TGTGCCAGCAGCCCCGCGGACGGGTCCAGGGAGCCCCAGCATTTT

clone size: few
CDR3 length: 14
D gene: -
V gene: TRBV5-1
J gene: TRBJ1-2
CDR3 protein: CASSLDRVAYGYTF
CDR3 DNA: TGCGCCAGCAGCTTGGACAGGGTCGCCTATGGCTACACCTTC

clone size: -
CDR3 length: 13
D gene: TRBD1
V gene: TRBV5-4
J gene: TRBJ1-1
CDR3 protein: CASRFSDRPEAFF
CDR3 DNA: TGTGCCAGCAGGTTCTCGGACAGGCCTGAAGCTTTCTTT

clone size: few
CDR3 length: 12
D gene: -
V gene: TRBV7-3
J gene: TRBJ1-2
CDR3 protein: CASSPPTGPFAF
CDR3 DNA: TGTGCCAGCAGCCCCCCGACAGGACCATTTGCCTTC

clone size: -
CDR3 length: 12
D gene: -
V gene: TRBV29-1
J gene: TRBJ1-3
CDR3 protein: CSVAGAGNTIYF
CDR3 DNA: TGCAGCGTTGCAGGGGCTGGAAACACCATATATTTT

clone size: -
CDR3 length: 16
D gene: TRBD2
V gene: TRBV4-1
J gene: TRBJ2-5
CDR3 protein: CASSQQGLAGKETQYF
CDR3 DNA: TGCGCCAGCAGCCAACAAGGACTAGCGGGGAAAGAGACCCAGTACTTC

clone size: -
CDR3 length: 13
D gene: -
V gene: TRBV5-1
J gene: TRBJ1-2
CDR3 protein: CASSLSQADGYTF
CDR3 DNA: TGCGCCAGCAGCTTGTCGCAGGCAGACGGCTACACCTTC

clone size: -
CDR3 length: 15
D gene: TRBD2
V gene: TRBV6-4
J gene: TRBJ2-3
CDR3 protein: CASSETSGGTDTQYF
CDR3 DNA: TGTGCCAGCAGTGAGACTAGCGGGGGCACAGATACGCAGTATTTT

clone size: -
CDR3 length: 14
D gene: -
V gene: TRBV6-2/TRBV6-3
J gene: TRBJ2-6
CDR3 protein: CASSTGSGANVLTF
CDR3 DNA: TGTGCCAGCAGTACCGGCTCTGGGGCCAACGTCCTGACTTTC

clone size: -
CDR3 length: 16
D gene: -
V gene: TRBV28
J gene: TRBJ2-4
CDR3 protein: CASSFVGGQAKNIQYF
CDR3 DNA: TGTGCCAGCAGTTTCGTCGGGGGACAAGCCAAAAACATTCAGTACTTC

clone size: -
CDR3 length: 10
D gene: -
V gene: TRBV12-1
J gene: TRBJ1-1
CDR3 protein: CASSFDRAFF
CDR3 DNA: TGTGCCAGCAGCTTTGACCGGGCTTTCTTT

clone size: -
CDR3 length: 12
D gene: -
V gene: TRBV3-1/TRBV3-2
J gene: TRBJ2-1
CDR3 protein: CASSHYFNEQFF
CDR3 DNA: TGTGCCAGCAGCCACTACTTCAATGAGCAGTTCTTC

clone size: -
CDR3 length: 13
D gene: -
V gene: TRBV10-3
J gene: TRBJ1-1
CDR3 protein: CAIAQEPNTEAFF
CDR3 DNA: TGTGCCATCGCCCAGGAACCGAACACTGAAGCTTTCTTT

clone size: -
CDR3 length: 12
D gene: TRBD1
V gene: TRBV10-3
J gene: TRBJ1-2
CDR3 protein: CAISGTGDGYTF
CDR3 DNA: TGTGCCATCAGTGGGACAGGGGATGGCTACACCTTC

clone size: -
CDR3 length: 15
D gene: TRBD2
V gene: TRBV19
J gene: TRBJ2-5
CDR3 protein: CASSIWTSGGETQYF
CDR3 DNA: TGTGCCAGTAGTATCTGGACTAGCGGGGGAGAGACCCAGTACTTC

clone size: -
CDR3 length: 11
D gene: -
V gene: TRBV29-1
J gene: TRBJ2-1
CDR3 protein: CSVGDWNEQFF
CDR3 DNA: TGCAGCGTTGGGGATTGGAATGAGCAGTTCTTC

clone size: once
CDR3 length: 14
D gene: TRBD1
V gene: TRBV7-9
J gene: TRBJ2-1
CDR3 protein: CASSLNRGYNEQFF
CDR3 DNA: TGTGCCAGCAGCTTAAACAGGGGCTACAATGAGCAGTTCTTC

clone size: -
CDR3 length: 15
D gene: TRBD2
V gene: TRBV5-1
J gene: TRBJ2-5
CDR3 protein: CASSPGQLSGDPQYF
CDR3 DNA: TGCGCCAGCAGCCCAGGACAGCTTAGCGGGGACCCCCAGTACTTC

clone size: -
CDR3 length: 12
D gene: -
V gene: TRBV5-1
J gene: TRBJ1-1
CDR3 protein: CASSLGEEEAFF
CDR3 DNA: TGCGCCAGCAGCTTGGGGGAAGAGGAAGCTTTCTTT

clone size: -
CDR3 length: 13
D gene: -
V gene: TRBV19
J gene: TRBJ1-1
CDR3 protein: CASIGGRNTEAFF
CDR3 DNA: TGTGCCAGTATCGGGGGGCGGAACACTGAAGCTTTCTTT

clone size: -
CDR3 length: 14
D gene: TRBD1
V gene: TRBV4-2
J gene: TRBJ2-1
CDR3 protein: CASSRDREYNEQFF
CDR3 DNA: TGTGCCAGCAGCCGGGACAGGGAATACAATGAGCAGTTCTTC

clone size: -
CDR3 length: 11
D gene: -
V gene: TRBV20-1
J gene: TRBJ1-1
CDR3 protein: CSPFSRLEAFF
CDR3 DNA: TGCAGTCCCTTTTCGCGTCTAGAAGCTTTCTTT

clone size: -
CDR3 length: 15
D gene: -
V gene: TRBV5-4
J gene: TRBJ1-2
CDR3 protein: CASSIAMDGVDGYTF
CDR3 DNA: TGTGCCAGCAGTATCGCTATGGACGGGGTGGATGGCTACACCTTC

clone size: -
CDR3 length: 13
D gene: -
V gene: TRBV30
J gene: TRBJ1-3
CDR3 protein: CAWSDFSGNTIYF
CDR3 DNA: TGTGCCTGGAGTGATTTCTCTGGAAACACCATATATTTT

clone size: -
CDR3 length: 17
D gene: TRBD1
V gene: TRBV7-2
J gene: TRBJ1-5
CDR3 protein: CASSLGGGQGWTQPQHF
CDR3 DNA: TGTGCCAGCAGTCTAGGGGGGGGACAGGGGTGGACCCAGCCCCAGCATTTT

clone size: few
CDR3 length: 13
D gene: -
V gene: TRBV7-2
J gene: TRBJ1-3
CDR3 protein: CASSLQGPNTIYF
CDR3 DNA: TGTGCCAGCAGCTTACAGGGGCCAAACACCATATATTTT

clone size: -
CDR3 length: 20
D gene: TRBD2
V gene: TRBV4-1
J gene: TRBJ2-7
CDR3 protein: CASSPTPPGLVTSGAYEQYF
CDR3 DNA: TGCGCCAGCAGCCCCACCCCCCCCGGACTAGTAACTAGCGGGGCCTACGAGCAGTACTTC

clone size: once
CDR3 length: 12
D gene: TRBD1
V gene: TRBV6-5
J gene: TRBJ1-2
CDR3 protein: CASSFLGQTHTF
CDR3 DNA: TGTGCCAGCAGTTTTTTGGGACAGACTCACACCTTC

clone size: -
CDR3 length: 16
D gene: TRBD2
V gene: TRBV6-5
J gene: TRBJ2-5
CDR3 protein: CASSFENGGNQETQYF
CDR3 DNA: TGTGCCAGCAGTTTTGAGAACGGGGGGAACCAAGAGACCCAGTACTTC

clone size: few
CDR3 length: 15
D gene: -
V gene: TRBV27
J gene: TRBJ2-2
CDR3 protein: CASSLTEGYTGELFF
CDR3 DNA: TGTGCCAGCAGCCTGACAGAAGGCTACACCGGGGAGCTGTTTTTT

clone size: -
CDR3 length: 15
D gene: -
V gene: TRBV18
J gene: TRBJ2-3
CDR3 protein: CASSPPTASTDTQYF
CDR3 DNA: TGTGCCAGCTCCCCCCCGACAGCCAGCACAGATACGCAGTATTTT

clone size: -
CDR3 length: 12
D gene: -
V gene: TRBV10-3
J gene: TRBJ1-6
CDR3 protein: CAISESNSPLHF
CDR3 DNA: TGTGCCATCAGTGAGTCTAATTCACCCCTCCACTTT

clone size: -
CDR3 length: 12
D gene: -
V gene: TRBV6-2/TRBV6-3
J gene: TRBJ2-1
CDR3 protein: CASSRLYNEQFF
CDR3 DNA: TGTGCCAGCAGCCGCCTTTACAATGAGCAGTTCTTC

clone size: -
CDR3 length: 18
D gene: TRBD1
V gene: TRBV19
J gene: TRBJ2-3
CDR3 protein: CASSIGAGRGQGADTQYF
CDR3 DNA: TGTGCCAGTAGTATTGGAGCAGGAAGGGGACAGGGGGCAGATACGCAGTATTTT

clone size: -
CDR3 length: 13
D gene: -
V gene: TRBV27
J gene: TRBJ1-1
CDR3 protein: CASKRTANTEAFF
CDR3 DNA: TGTGCCAGCAAACGCACGGCGAACACTGAAGCTTTCTTT

clone size: -
CDR3 length: 14
D gene: -
V gene: TRBV6-4
J gene: TRBJ1-4
CDR3 protein: CASTETGANEKLFF
CDR3 DNA: TGTGCCAGCACCGAGACGGGAGCTAATGAAAAACTGTTTTTT

clone size: -
CDR3 length: 16
D gene: TRBD1
V gene: TRBV27
J gene: TRBJ2-2
CDR3 protein: CASSFRDRRVSGELFF
CDR3 DNA: TGTGCCAGCAGTTTCCGGGACAGGCGGGTTTCCGGGGAGCTGTTTTTT

clone size: -
CDR3 length: 16
D gene: TRBD2
V gene: TRBV9
J gene: TRBJ2-2
CDR3 protein: CASSPRQGGGTGELFF
CDR3 DNA: TGTGCCAGCAGCCCCCGCCAGGGCGGGGGCACCGGGGAGCTGTTTTTT

clone size: -
CDR3 length: 11
D gene: -
V gene: TRBV20-1
J gene: TRBJ2-3
CDR3 protein: CSAYFGGTQYF
CDR3 DNA: TGCAGTGCTTACTTTGGGGGCACGCAGTATTTT

clone size: -
CDR3 length: 14
D gene: -
V gene: TRBV27
J gene: TRBJ2-5
CDR3 protein: CASSSLGIQETQYF
CDR3 DNA: TGTGCCAGCAGTTCCCTGGGAATCCAAGAGACCCAGTACTTC

clone size: -
CDR3 length: 13
D gene: -
V gene: TRBV7-8
J gene: TRBJ2-2
CDR3 protein: CASSEQGTGELFF
CDR3 DNA: TGTGCCAGCAGCGAGCAGGGGACCGGGGAGCTGTTTTTT

clone size: -
CDR3 length: 13
D gene: -
V gene: TRBV15
J gene: TRBJ1-2
CDR3 protein: CATSRGGAFGYTF
CDR3 DNA: TGTGCCACCAGCAGAGGGGGCGCGTTCGGCTACACCTTC

clone size: few
CDR3 length: 16
D gene: -
V gene: TRBV14
J gene: TRBJ2-1
CDR3 protein: CASSPLSSGGHNEQFF
CDR3 DNA: TGTGCCAGCAGCCCCCTGTCCAGCGGAGGACACAATGAGCAGTTCTTC

clone size: -
CDR3 length: 14
D gene: TRBD1
V gene: TRBV5-4
J gene: TRBJ1-5
CDR3 protein: CAVQQGAGNQPQHF
CDR3 DNA: TGTGCCGTACAACAGGGGGCCGGGAATCAGCCCCAGCATTTT

clone size: once
CDR3 length: 15
D gene: TRBD2
V gene: TRBV19
J gene: TRBJ2-1
CDR3 protein: CASSSGTRSPNEQFF
CDR3 DNA: TGTGCCAGTAGTTCCGGGACTAGGAGCCCCAATGAGCAGTTCTTC

clone size: -
CDR3 length: 13
D gene: TRBD1
V gene: TRBV28
J gene: TRBJ1-2
CDR3 protein: CAVTTGANYGYTF
CDR3 DNA: TGTGCCGTAACGACAGGGGCTAACTATGGCTACACCTTC